A single sample gave rise to the 30 T cell receptor beta chains below, sequenced in a study of T cell repertoires in cytomegalovirus infection. TCRdb processed the reads anew with MiXCR; each CDR3 protein has one entry. The data show 150,000 to 160,000 distinct CDR3 sequences, with about 25% seen just once and 10% to 11% held by the top ten. The sequencing sample was made of PBMCs. The origin of the receptors is a human donor in good health (CMV status not recorded). Some clones in this sample may be carry-over from other donors' samples.

The gene calls are TRBV7-3 and TRBJ1-2, with D perhaps matching TRBD1 (6 bases). Trimming shortened V by 1 base and J by 3 bases, and 9 bases separated the two germline ends. The length of the CDR3 is 14 residues. Germline values: CDR1 SGHTA, CDR2 FQGTGA. The CDR3 loop reads CASSLIPGDYGYTF. Written as DNA, the CDR3 is TGTGCCAGCAGCTTAATTCCAGGGGACTATGGCTACACCTTC.

This clonotype was observed at least ten times. The chain joins TRBV27 to TRBJ2-6; tentative D call: TRBD2 (5 bases). The CDR3 extends over 17 amino acids. Germline V gene lookup returns CDR1 MNHEY and CDR2 SMNVEV (reference sequence). The germline V and J ends were trimmed by 5 bases and 0 bases, with 14 bases remaining between them. The chain's CDR3 is CASSPRTASSGANVLTF. In nucleotides, the CDR3 is TGTGCCAGCAGTCCAAGGACTGCTAGCTCTGGGGCCAACGTCCTGACTTTC.

This clonotype was counted many times. CDR3 protein: CASSLQGPSYEQYF. The CDR3 DNA sequence: TGTGCCAGCAGCTTACAAGGGCCGTCCTACGAGCAGTACTTC. V is TRBV7-3 and J is TRBJ2-7; no clear D. Trimming removed 2 bases at V and 1 base at J, with 9 bases between. The CDR3 consists of 14 residues. CDR1 is SGHTA and CDR2 is FQGTGA in the germline V gene. The full variable domain, completed using reference TRBV7-3 and TRBJ2-7, is GAGVSQTPSNKVTEKGKYVELRCDPISGHTALYWYRQSLGQGPEFLIYFQGTGAADDSGLPNDRFFAVRPEGSVSTLKIQRTERGDSAVYLCASSLQGPSYEQYFGPGTRLTVT.

This chain joins TRBV30 and TRBJ1-1, with 7 bases identical to TRBD1. Germline loops: CDR1 GTSNPN, CDR2 SVGIG (reference sequence). V dropped 3 bases and J dropped 5; count of bases not matched to a gene: 6. This CDR3 is 13 amino acids long. CDR3 sequence: CAWSATGLTEAFF. The CDR3 nucleotides read TGTGCCTGGAGCGCGACAGGGTTGACTGAAGCTTTCTTT.

The chain joins TRBV12-3 or TRBV12-4 to TRBJ2-2, with a weak D call TRBD2 (5 bases). Trimming pared 3 bases from V and 6 bases from J, leaving 14 bases between. CDR3 size: 15 residues. The CDR3 DNA follows: TGTGCCAGCAGTTTTTTTTCACTCGGGGCCGGGGAGCTGTTTTTT. Translation: CASSFFSLGAGELFF.

The chain has TRBV28 and TRBJ2-1; D is perhaps TRBD1 (6 bases). CDR3 length: 17 residues. V lost 3 bases to trimming and J lost 2 bases, with 17 bases between them. Per germline, CDR1 MDHEN and CDR2 SYDVKM. CDR3 DNA sequence: TGTGCCAGCAGTTTTTTGTTTCGGGCAGGGGCCTACAATGAGCAGTTCTTC. Amino acids: CASSFLFRAGAYNEQFF.

The V call is TRBV24-1, the J call TRBJ2-5; possibly TRBD2 for D (6 bases). The CDR3 covers 16 residues. Trimming took 2 bases from V and 2 from J, leaving 14 bases between them. CDR1 and CDR2 (germline): KGHDR, SFDVKD. CDR3 DNA sequence: TGTGCCACCAGTGATTCTTCGGGAGCAAAACAAGAGACCCAGTACTTC. Its translation: CATSDSSGAKQETQYF.

V gene TRBV28 combines with J gene TRBJ2-1; TRBD2 aligns across 9 bases. Germline V gene lookup returns CDR1 MDHEN and CDR2 SYDVKM. This CDR3 has 13 residues. After removal of 6 bases from V and 5 bases from J, the junction contained 2 bases not matched to a gene. CDR3 loop: CASRGTSNNEQFF. The CDR3 nucleotides read TGTGCCAGCAGAGGGACTAGCAACAATGAGCAGTTCTTC.

The rearrangement joins TRBV11-2 to TRBJ2-3; TRBD2 might be the D (6 bases). This CDR3 is 15 amino acids long. Germline-derived CDR1 and CDR2 are SGHAT and FQNNGV. Trimming cost V 0 bases and J 0 bases, with 7 bases left between them. CDR3 residues: CASSLEGGSTDTQYF. Written as DNA, the CDR3 is TGTGCCAGCAGCTTAGAGGGGGGTAGCACAGATACGCAGTATTTT.

This CDR3 reads CSVETSGNIQYF. The CDR3 region has the DNA TGCAGCGTTGAAACTAGCGGCAACATTCAGTACTTC. The chain uses TRBV29-1 and TRBJ2-4; 8 bases agree with TRBD2. The length of the CDR3 is 12 residues. The V gene's germline CDR1 is SQVTM and CDR2 ANQGSEA. The ends lost 2 bases at V and 7 bases at J; junction bases unmatched: 1.

The rearrangement uses TRBV28 and TRBJ2-7; D not certain. V was cut by 3 bases and J by 2 bases, with 26 bases left in between. The CDR3 sequence is 19 residues long. From germline, CDR1 is MDHEN and CDR2 SYDVKM. CDR3 loop: CASSFFGVRQILKAYEQYF. The CDR3 bases are TGTGCCAGCAGTTTTTTTGGAGTACGGCAGATCCTTAAAGCCTACGAGCAGTACTTC.

This rearrangement joins TRBV13 to TRBJ1-2; 10 bases are shared with TRBD1. Germline values: CDR1 PRHDT, CDR2 FYEKMQ (reference sequence). J lost 6 bases, V lost 0 bases, and 7 bases had no gene match. The CDR3 runs to 16 residues. The CDR3 loop is CASSLGSGTGEDGYTF. Written as DNA, the CDR3 is TGTGCCAGCAGCTTAGGGTCCGGGACAGGGGAGGATGGCTACACCTTC.

This chain links TRBV14 with TRBJ1-4, with D uncertain. CDR1 SGHDN and CDR2 FVKESK come from the germline V gene. The ends were cut back, 1 base at V and 7 bases at J, with 13 bases in the middle. CDR3 length equals 15 residues. The CDR3 region has the DNA TGTGCCAGCAGCCAAGCAGCACTAGGCGGTGAAAAACTGTTTTTT. Translating gives CASSQAALGGEKLFF.

This chain links TRBV20-1 with TRBJ2-1; D call uncertain. This CDR3 spans 14 amino acids. V was pared by 1 base and J by 8 bases, with 15 bases between. Germline CDR1 is DFQATT and CDR2 is SNEGSKA (reference sequence). CDR3 bases: TGCAGTGCTAGAGCCGGCGGACCAGTGGATGAGCAGTTCTTC. Protein: CSARAGGPVDEQFF.

This rearrangement joins TRBV28 to TRBJ1-2; D not resolved. The ends were cut back, 8 bases at V and 4 bases at J, with 11 bases in the middle. The CDR3 has 12 residues. The germline V gene has CDR1 MDHEN and CDR2 SYDVKM. The CDR3 nucleotides read TGTGCCAGCTCTGAGGCAGCCTATGGCTACACCTTC. Protein product: CASSEAAYGYTF.

This clonotype has at least ten counts. The rearrangement joins TRBV29-1 to TRBJ2-7, with 8 bases matching TRBD1. V trimming: 5 bases; J trimming: 1 base; junction bases outside the gene matches: 7. This CDR3 has 14 amino acids. Germline V CDR1 and CDR2: SQVTM, ANQGSEA. Here the CDR3 DNA reads TGCAGCGTTCGTGGGCAGGGGGCTTCCTACGAGCAGTACTTC. This sequence encodes CSVRGQGASYEQYF.

In this sample, this clonotype turned up many times. V is TRBV11-3 and J is TRBJ2-1; D unclear. This CDR3 spans 13 amino acids. Germline loops: CDR1 SGHNT, CDR2 YENEEA. Trimming cost V 3 bases and J 4 bases, with 7 bases left between them. CDR3 in DNA: TGTGCCAGCAGCTTGGACGGTTACAATGAGCAGTTCTTC. It specifies CASSLDGYNEQFF. The full variable domain, in which reference TRBV11-3 and TRBJ2-1 provide the parts outside the CDR3, is EAGVVQSPRYKIIEKKQPVAFWCNPISGHNTLYWYLQNLGQGPELLIRYENEEAVDDSQLPKDRFSAERLKGVDSTLKIQPAELGDSAVYLCASSLDGYNEQFFGPGTRLTVL.

As for this clonotype: A read error is possible here, since a much larger clone lies one base away. This chain joins TRBV7-8 and TRBJ1-6, with TRBD1 identical over 8 bases. CDR1 and CDR2 from the germline V gene are SGHVS and FQNEAQ. CDR3 length: 13 amino acids. The CDR3 protein is CAGSSDRGSPLHF. DNA of the CDR3: TGTGCCGGCAGCTCTGACAGGGGTTCACCCCTCCACTTT.

The chain is built from TRBV7-6 and TRBJ2-7; D not certain. Trimming took off 5 bases at V and 3 bases at J, with 8 bases between the two ends. Germline V gene lookup returns CDR1 SGHVS and CDR2 FNYEAQ. The CDR3 runs to 12 residues. The CDR3 sequence is CASSLERYEQYF. In DNA, the CDR3 is TGTGCCAGCAGCCTCGAGCGCTACGAGCAGTACTTC.

A single count supports this clonotype. The chain recombines TRBV6-2 or TRBV6-3 with TRBJ2-7; 13 nucleotides match TRBD2. CDR1 MNHEY and CDR2 SVGEGT come from the germline V gene. With 7 bases clipped from V and 5 bases from J, the junction kept 8 bases outside the gene matches. The CDR3 covers 15 residues. CDR3 protein: CASKLGTSGNHEQYF. The CDR3 DNA is TGTGCCAGCAAACTAGGGACTAGCGGGAATCACGAGCAGTACTTC.

The chain uses TRBV30 and TRBJ1-1, with 7 bases aligning to TRBD1. The V segment lost 5 bases and the J segment 4 bases; nucleotides outside the gene matches: 13. Looked up from germline, CDR1 is GTSNPN and CDR2 is SVGIG (reference sequence). The CDR3 contains 15 residues. This CDR3 reads CAWGSHTGVSTEAFF. The CDR3 DNA reads as TGTGCCTGGGGATCCCACACAGGGGTATCCACTGAAGCTTTCTTT.

About this clonotype itself: One base away lies a much larger clone, so this may be a sequencing read error. J is TRBJ2-5 and V is TRBV28; possible D gene TRBD1, 6 bases. The CDR3 consists of 13 residues. Germline CDR1 is MDHEN and CDR2 is SYDVKM. This CDR3 is CANSPRQEETQYF. The DNA of the CDR3 is TGTGCCAACAGTCCCAGACAGGAAGAGACCCAGTACTTC.

A few counts support this clonotype. The chain couples TRBV20-1 to TRBJ2-5, with no clear D. CDR1 and CDR2 from the germline V gene are DFQATT and SNEGSKA (reference sequence). The CDR3 sequence is 11 residues long. V was shortened by 7 bases and J by 0 bases, with 6 bases between the two germline ends. In nucleotides, the CDR3 is TGCAGTGAAGACTACCAAGAGACCCAGTACTTC. Translation: CSEDYQETQYF.

This sequence joins TRBV7-9 and TRBJ1-5, with a possible D match to TRBD1 (5 bases). Germline V gene sequence: CDR1 SEHNR, CDR2 FQNEAQ (reference sequence). The V gene lost 5 bases and the J gene lost 7 bases, with 15 bases spanning the gap. The CDR3 is made up of 14 amino acids. The CDR3 reads CASSRGGIGQPQHF. In DNA, the CDR3 is TGTGCCAGCAGCCGGGGGGGAATTGGACAGCCCCAGCATTTT.

This clonotype was counted only a few times. CDR3 DNA: TGTGCCAGCAGCTTGCGTGCAGATTACCAAGAGACCCAGTACTTC. This encodes CASSLRADYQETQYF. The genes are TRBV7-9 and TRBJ2-5, with D unresolved. The CDR3 contains 15 residues. V dropped 3 bases and J dropped 0 bases, with 11 bases sitting between them. CDR1 and CDR2 (germline): SEHNR, FQNEAQ (reference sequence).

The chain uses TRBV6-2 or TRBV6-3 and TRBJ2-1, with unresolved D. This CDR3 is 12 amino acids long. Trimming removed 6 bases at V and 3 bases at J, with 6 bases between. Germline V gives CDR1 MNHEY, CDR2 SVGEGT. CDR3 sequence: CASSYNYNEQFF. The CDR3 DNA sequence: TGTGCCAGCAGCTACAACTACAATGAGCAGTTCTTC.

This clonotype was recorded many times. This chain links TRBV7-2 with TRBJ2-3, with TRBD2 matching 9 bases. The germline V gene has CDR1 SGHTA and CDR2 FQGNSA. The CDR3 spans 16 residues. V lost 5 bases, J lost 1 base, and 7 bases stayed unmatched. Written as DNA, the CDR3 is TGTGCCAGCAGCCCAGTTAGCGGGGGTGGCACAGATACGCAGTATTTT. This codes for CASSPVSGGGTDTQYF.

Many counts were recorded for this clonotype. The chain links TRBV28 to TRBJ2-1, with 8 bases lining up with TRBD2. This CDR3 region has 15 residues. The V and J ends lost 3 bases and 7 bases, in that order; junction bases with no gene match: 8. Germline V CDR1 and CDR2: MDHEN, SYDVKM. The CDR3 sequence: CASSFSSGPWNEQFF. Written as DNA, the CDR3 is TGTGCCAGCAGTTTCTCTAGCGGGCCCTGGAATGAGCAGTTCTTC.

The rearrangement uses TRBV20-1 and TRBJ1-5; D gene uncertain. Germline-derived CDR1 and CDR2 are DFQATT and SNEGSKA (reference sequence). CDR3 length equals 14 residues. Trimming took 1 base from V and 0 from J, leaving 7 bases between them. The CDR3 loop is CSARGLNSNQPQHF. The CDR3 DNA reads TGCAGTGCTAGAGGATTGAATAGCAATCAGCCCCAGCATTTT.

The V gene is TRBV7-6, the J gene TRBJ2-1, with unresolved D. Germline CDR1 SGHVS, CDR2 FNYEAQ. CDR3 length: 15 amino acids. Trimming left V 4 bases short and J 0 bases short, with 10 bases between. This CDR3 is CASSSATTSYNEQFF. DNA for the CDR3: TGTGCCAGCAGCTCCGCAACCACCTCCTACAATGAGCAGTTCTTC.